A selection of T cell receptor beta chains follows, all from one sample in a study of blood T cell repertoires in COVID-19. Sequencing used immunoSEQ multiplex PCR; TCRdb keeps in-frame clones, though not all of them. The repertoire includes 220,000 or so clones, roughly nine tenths of them detected once, and 0.75% to 1% sits in the top ten. The sequencing sample was made of peripheral blood. These receptors all come from a man aged 55 to 69 with COVID-19, enrolled during active disease. Each CDR3 is given with its conserved first and last residue. A D gene is named only where the DNA matches it firmly. Some rows mark clone size as missing; the rest say once, few, many or name a class of expanded clone.

-	TRBV6-5	TRBJ2-7	-	13	TGTGCCAGCACTCCGACAGACTCCTACGAGCAGTACTTC	CASTPTDSYEQYF
-	TRBV6-5	TRBJ1-5	-	13	TGTGCCAGCTTTCAGGGCTTCGGTCAGCCCCAGCATTTT	CASFQGFGQPQHF
-	TRBV5-1	TRBJ2-5	-	15	TGCGCCAGCAGCTCGAGCCCGGGACAACAAGAGACCCAGTACTTC	CASSSSPGQQETQYF
-	TRBV6-5	TRBJ1-1	-	14	TGTGCCAGCACCAGGGACAAGCAAACGATGTGGACTTTCTTT	CASTRDKQTMWTFF
TRBD1	TRBV9	TRBJ1-5	-	15	TGTGCCAGCAGCTCAGGGGGCTCAAGCAATCAGCCCCAGCATTTT	CASSSGGSSNQPQHF
TRBD1	TRBV5-6	TRBJ1-2	-	14	TGTGCCAGCAGCCGGACGGACAGGGGCTATGGCTACACCTTC	CASSRTDRGYGYTF
-	TRBV6-2/TRBV6-3	TRBJ2-2	-	17	TGTGCCAGCAGTAATATGTTTACAGGGGAGGTAGCCGGGGAGCTGTTTTTT	CASSNMFTGEVAGELFF
-	TRBV7-3	TRBJ2-3	-	14	TGTGCCAGCAGCTCCTCGGGAGTGGCAGATACGCAGTATTTT	CASSSSGVADTQYF
-	TRBV19	TRBJ1-5	-	14	TGTGCCAGCATCAACTCAGGGGTGGGTCAGCCCCAGCATTTT	CASINSGVGQPQHF
-	TRBV19	TRBJ1-5	-	16	TGTGCCAGTAGTCCCCCACGGGGGGTCCCCAATCAGCCCCAGCATTTT	CASSPPRGVPNQPQHF
-	TRBV7-9	TRBJ1-1	-	13	TGTGCCAGCAGCTGGGGAGGGAACACTGAAGCTTTCTTT	CASSWGGNTEAFF
TRBD2	TRBV19	TRBJ2-1	-	16	TGTGCCAGTAGTATTTCCCGGACTAGGATCAACAATGAGCAGTTCTTC	CASSISRTRINNEQFF
-	TRBV18	TRBJ2-7	-	14	TGTGCCAGCTCACCGCTTTTATCGGGCTACGAGCAGTACTTC	CASSPLLSGYEQYF
TRBD2	TRBV5-1	TRBJ2-1	-	16	TGCGCCAGCAGGGGACTAGCGGGGGGGCCCCCGAATGAGCAGTTCTTC	CASRGLAGGPPNEQFF
-	TRBV15	TRBJ1-5	-	15	TGTGCCACCAGCAGAGGGGGGGGAAGCAATCAGCCCCAGCATTTT	CATSRGGGSNQPQHF
-	TRBV11-2	TRBJ1-1	-	11	TGTGCCAGCAGCTTAGGGCCGAAAGCTTTCTTT	CASSLGPKAFF
-	TRBV6-1	TRBJ2-2	-	17	TGTGCCAGCAGTGAAGCACGGGCGGGGACCTACACCGGGGAGCTGTTTTTT	CASSEARAGTYTGELFF
-	TRBV7-9	TRBJ2-7	few	14	TGTGCCAGCAGCCCTCTTACAGACTCCTACGAGCAGTACTTC	CASSPLTDSYEQYF
TRBD2	TRBV14	TRBJ2-7	-	15	TGTGCCAGCAGCCAGACAGCCGGGACTAGACACGAGCAGTACTTC	CASSQTAGTRHEQYF
TRBD1	TRBV14	TRBJ1-1	-	12	TGTGCCAGCAGCCGGACAGGGGTGGGGACTTTCTTT	CASSRTGVGTFF
-	TRBV7-9	TRBJ2-1	-	14	TGTGCCAGCAGCCTCTCGACGGGGTACAATGAGCAGTTCTTC	CASSLSTGYNEQFF
TRBD1	TRBV29-1	TRBJ1-6	-	14	TGCAGCGCCCGTGGACAGGGCGAAAATTCACCCCTCCACTTT	CSARGQGENSPLHF
-	TRBV29-1	TRBJ1-5	-	13	TGCAGCGTTGGTGACAGGATTAATCAGCCCCAGCATTTT	CSVGDRINQPQHF
TRBD2	TRBV11-2	TRBJ2-3	-	15	TGTGCCAGCAGCTCGTGGCGGGAGGGCCAAGATACGCAGTATTTT	CASSSWREGQDTQYF
TRBD1	TRBV18	TRBJ1-3	-	19	TGTGCCAGCTCAACGGGACAGCCGAGCCGTTTTAGCTCTGGAAACACCATATATTTT	CASSTGQPSRFSSGNTIYF
TRBD2	TRBV9	TRBJ2-3	-	18	TGTGCCAGCAGCCAGGAGGGCGGGAGAGTGAGGGGCACAGATACGCAGTATTTT	CASSQEGGRVRGTDTQYF
-	TRBV30	TRBJ2-3	-	14	TGTGCCTGGAGTGTACGGGGAAGCACAGATACGCAGTATTTT	CAWSVRGSTDTQYF
TRBD2	TRBV18	TRBJ2-1	-	17	TGTGCCAGCTCTCTCTCACCTAGCGGGAGGGCCCTCGATGAGCAGTTCTTC	CASSLSPSGRALDEQFF
-	TRBV3-1/TRBV3-2	TRBJ2-1	once	13	TGTGCCAGCAGCCAGGCAGGGTCGGGTGAGCAGTTCTTC	CASSQAGSGEQFF
TRBD2	TRBV7-3	TRBJ2-2	-	16	TGTGCCAGCAGCCCCACCGGGACTAGCGGGGGAGGGGAGCTGTTTTTT	CASSPTGTSGGGELFF
-	TRBV3-1/TRBV3-2	TRBJ1-2	-	13	TGTGCCACCGAGGGGAGGGGCCTGTCTGGCTACACCTTC	CATEGRGLSGYTF
-	TRBV3-1/TRBV3-2	TRBJ2-2	-	17	TGTGCCAGCAGCCGCCGCAGGGGCGCAGGGAACACCGGGGAGCTGTTTTTT	CASSRRRGAGNTGELFF
TRBD2	TRBV6-5	TRBJ2-2	-	15	TGTGCCACCCTGGGGGGACTACTTCTCACCGGGGAGCTGTTTTTT	CATLGGLLLTGELFF
TRBD1	TRBV5-5	TRBJ1-5	-	19	TGTGCCAGCAGCGGCCTGACAGGGGGTGGAAGTGGTAGCAATCAGCCCCAGCATTTT	CASSGLTGGGSGSNQPQHF
-	TRBV7-9	TRBJ1-2	-	14	TGTGCCAGCAGCTTAGAGGCGACAGGCAGCGGCTACACCTTC	CASSLEATGSGYTF
TRBD1	TRBV6-5	TRBJ1-5	-	14	TGTGCCAGCCGGACAGGGGCGGGCAATCAGCCCCAGCATTTT	CASRTGAGNQPQHF
-	TRBV4-3	TRBJ2-6	-	17	TGCGCCAGCAGCCAAGGCAGCAGGGTGGCTGGGGCCAACGTCCTGACTTTC	CASSQGSRVAGANVLTF
TRBD1	TRBV30	TRBJ1-6	-	15	TGTGCCTGGAGGTTGACAGGGGGACGTAATTCACCCCTCCACTTT	CAWRLTGGRNSPLHF
-	TRBV28	TRBJ1-3	-	14	TGTGCCAGCAGTCTGACAGGTACTGGAAACACCATATATTTT	CASSLTGTGNTIYF
TRBD1	TRBV9	TRBJ1-1	-	14	TGTGCCAGCAGCGTTGTTACAGGGGTCACTGAAGCTTTCTTT	CASSVVTGVTEAFF
TRBD2	TRBV15	TRBJ2-1	-	16	TGTGCCACCAGCAGAGATCGGGCAGCGGGAGGAAATGAGCAGTTCTTC	CATSRDRAAGGNEQFF
-	TRBV29-1	TRBJ1-5	-	14	TGCAGCGTTGAAAGGGGTTGCGACAATCAGCCCCAGCATTTT	CSVERGCDNQPQHF
-	TRBV7-9	TRBJ2-3	-	12	TGTGCCAGCAGCTTTGTTCGAGATACGCAGTATTTT	CASSFVRDTQYF
-	TRBV27	TRBJ2-3	-	10	TGTGCCAGAGGAGCAGATACGCAGTATTTT	CARGADTQYF
TRBD1	TRBV7-9	TRBJ2-4	-	15	TGTGCCAGCAGCTTAGCGACAGGGTGGGGTGCGTATCAGTACTTC	CASSLATGWGAYQYF
-	TRBV3-1/TRBV3-2	TRBJ2-2	-	15	TGTGCCAGCAGCCCACCGAACAAGAACACCGGGGAGCTGTTTTTT	CASSPPNKNTGELFF
TRBD1	TRBV7-3	TRBJ1-1	-	13	TGTGCCAGCAGCTACTACAGGGACAGTGAAGCTTTCTTT	CASSYYRDSEAFF
-	TRBV11-2	TRBJ2-1	-	12	TGTGCCAGCAGCTCAGCGTCCGGGGAGCAGTTCTTC	CASSSASGEQFF
TRBD2	TRBV5-1	TRBJ2-1	-	15	TGCGCCAGCAGCTTAAATCTAGCGGGAGGACCGGGCCAGTTCTTC	CASSLNLAGGPGQFF
TRBD1	TRBV7-6	TRBJ1-4	-	14	TGTGCCAGCAGCGCAGGGGGCGCGGACGAAAAACTGTTTTTT	CASSAGGADEKLFF
TRBD1	TRBV12-3/TRBV12-4	TRBJ2-4	-	11	TGTGCCAGCAGCCAGGGGGACATTCAGTACTTC	CASSQGDIQYF
TRBD1	TRBV7-2	TRBJ2-1	-	15	TGTGCCAGCAACTACCGGGACAGGGGGGAAAATGAGCAGTTCTTC	CASNYRDRGENEQFF